Listed below are T cell receptor beta chains from one sample, sequenced in a study of blood T cell repertoires in COVID-19. Assay: immunoSEQ multiplex PCR; the TCRdb copy retains only in-frame clones and omits some. The sample comprises approximately 210,000 clones, 84% of which are singletons, and roughly 4.6% rests with the top ten. The sequencing sample was made of peripheral blood. The receptors derive from a woman in her seventies with active or convalescent COVID-19. CDR3s include the opening cysteine and the closing phenylalanine or tryptophan. A D gene is named only where the DNA matches it firmly. A row's size may be missing; if present it is once, few, many or a size class.

j_gene	v_gene	d_gene	abundance	CDR3nt	CDR3aa
TRBJ2-2	TRBV28	TRBD2	-	TGTGCCAGCAGTGGGGTTACTAGCGGGATCTTATCGTGGGAGCTGTTTTTT	CASSGVTSGILSWELFF
TRBJ2-7	TRBV29-1	-	-	TGCAGCGTTGTGACATCCAGCTCCTACGAGCAGTACTTC	CSVVTSSSYEQYF
TRBJ2-4	TRBV28	TRBD1	-	TGTGCCAGCACCAGCGGGACAGGGGGCCACATTCAGTACTTC	CASTSGTGGHIQYF
TRBJ2-2	TRBV18	-	-	TGTGCCAGCTCACTGACTGATAACACCGGGGAGCTGTTTTTT	CASSLTDNTGELFF
TRBJ2-3	TRBV6-5	-	-	TGTGCCAGCAGTTACCTAGGATCGCCAGATACGCAGTATTTT	CASSYLGSPDTQYF
TRBJ2-7	TRBV28	-	-	TGTGCCAGCAGTTTACCCACTATGTCGCCTACGGTCGAGCAGTACTTC	CASSLPTMSPTVEQYF
TRBJ1-1	TRBV6-1	-	-	TGTGCCAGCAGTGACAGGACAAACACTGAAGCTTTCTTT	CASSDRTNTEAFF
TRBJ2-7	TRBV27	-	once	TGTGCCAGCAGTTCGGCGGTGAATGTCGAGCAGTACTTC	CASSSAVNVEQYF
TRBJ2-5	TRBV28	-	-	TGTGCCAGCAGCCCAGCGGGCGGGCGAGAGACCCAGTACTTC	CASSPAGGRETQYF
TRBJ2-5	TRBV24-1	-	-	TGTGCCACCAGCGGGGGGACACCCTCGAAAGAGACCCAGTACTTC	CATSGGTPSKETQYF
TRBJ1-2	TRBV6-1	-	-	TGTGCCAGCAGTGAGTCGGGACACTCTAACTATGGCTACACCTTC	CASSESGHSNYGYTF
TRBJ1-1	TRBV28	-	few	TGTGCCAGCAGTTTTGCCAGGTGGAACACTGAAGCTTTCTTT	CASSFARWNTEAFF
TRBJ2-7	TRBV5-4	-	-	TGTGCCAGCAGCTCACGGACTGATTCCTACGAGCAGTACTTC	CASSSRTDSYEQYF
TRBJ2-5	TRBV2	-	-	TGTGCCAGCAGTGCGAGGACAATATCAGAGACCCAGTACTTC	CASSARTISETQYF
TRBJ2-7	TRBV28	TRBD2	-	TGTGCCAGCAGTCCTCCGGGACAGGGGAAGACTAGCGGGAGGGCCTACGAGCAGTACTTC	CASSPPGQGKTSGRAYEQYF
TRBJ2-1	TRBV27	-	-	TGTGCCAGCAGTCCCCAGCTAAGGTGGGGGCGAAGGGTCAATGAGCAGTTCTTC	CASSPQLRWGRRVNEQFF
TRBJ2-7	TRBV6-5	-	-	TGTGCCAGCAGTTATGAGGGCAGCAGGCAGTACTTC	CASSYEGSRQYF
TRBJ2-7	TRBV7-3	TRBD2	-	TGTGCCAGCAGCTTATCCGGCCTAGCGGGAGGCGAGCAGTACTTC	CASSLSGLAGGEQYF
TRBJ2-1	TRBV7-3	TRBD2	-	TGTGCCAGCAGCTTAACGGCGGTAGCGGGATGGGCCTACAATGAGCAGTTCTTC	CASSLTAVAGWAYNEQFF
TRBJ1-1	TRBV19	TRBD1	once	TGTGCCAGTAGGACAGGGGAACTCATTAGGGACACTGAAGCTTTCTTT	CASRTGELIRDTEAFF
TRBJ1-4	TRBV18	-	-	TGTGCCAGCTCACCACCTCCGGGGGGTGGTGAAAAACTGTTTTTT	CASSPPPGGGEKLFF
TRBJ1-2	TRBV5-6	-	-	TGTGCCAGCAGCGGCCGGGTCAGCCGACAGGCGAACTATGGCTACACCTTC	CASSGRVSRQANYGYTF
TRBJ1-3	TRBV27	-	-	TGTGCCAGCAGTAGCGCACTCTCTGGAAACACCATATATTTT	CASSSALSGNTIYF
TRBJ2-1	TRBV6-5	-	-	TGTGCCAGCTCTGGACAGCCCTACAATGAGCAGTTCTTC	CASSGQPYNEQFF
TRBJ2-7	TRBV6-5	TRBD1	-	TGTGCCAGCAGCTGGGACCAAACAGGGGGCTACGAGCAGTACTTC	CASSWDQTGGYEQYF
TRBJ1-5	TRBV30	-	-	TGTGCCTGGAGTACCCCTCGACCGGGATATAGCAATCAGCCCCAGCATTTT	CAWSTPRPGYSNQPQHF
TRBJ2-1	TRBV3-1/TRBV3-2	-	-	TGTGCCAGCACTCCAGCCACCTTGGCAGGTGAGCAGTTCTTC	CASTPATLAGEQFF
TRBJ1-3	TRBV6-5	-	-	TGTGCCAGCAGACTCGGGAATTCTGGAAACACCATATATTTT	CASRLGNSGNTIYF
TRBJ2-3	TRBV6-6	TRBD2	-	TGTGCCAGCAGTCTACCGAGACTAGCGGGAGTGGCAGATACGCAGTATTTT	CASSLPRLAGVADTQYF
TRBJ2-3	TRBV3-1/TRBV3-2	TRBD2	-	TGTGCCAGCAGCCCGTCGGGAGGCCTCACAGATACGCAGTATTTT	CASSPSGGLTDTQYF
TRBJ2-7	TRBV27	-	-	TGTGCCAGCCGGACAGATGTTAGCTCCTACGAGCAGTACTTC	CASRTDVSSYEQYF
TRBJ1-5	TRBV28	-	-	TGTGCCAGCAATGGCGGGAATCAGCCCCAGCATTTT	CASNGGNQPQHF
TRBJ1-1	TRBV12-3/TRBV12-4	-	-	TGTGCCAGCAGATTAAAGACTGGTGAAGCTTTCTTT	CASRLKTGEAFF
TRBJ1-1	TRBV11-2	-	-	TGTGCCAGCAGCTTAGTGCAGGGCCTAGGTTCCGAAGCTTTCTTT	CASSLVQGLGSEAFF
TRBJ2-2	TRBV21-1	-	-	TGTGCCAGCAGCATCTGGGAGGGAGTCGGCCATGCCGGGGAGCTGTTTTTT	CASSIWEGVGHAGELFF
TRBJ2-7	TRBV28	-	-	TGTGCCAGCAGTTTATCTTTCTCCTACGAGCAGTACTTC	CASSLSFSYEQYF
TRBJ2-5	TRBV5-1	TRBD1	-	TGCGCCAGCAGCTTGGGCCCGTTGGACAGGGGCTACCAAGAGACCCAGTACTTC	CASSLGPLDRGYQETQYF
TRBJ2-3	TRBV1	-	once	TGCACCAGCAGCCCCAGGATAGGGAGTTGCACAGATACGCAGTATTTT	CTSSPRIGSCTDTQYF
TRBJ1-2	TRBV3-1/TRBV3-2	TRBD1	-	TGTGCCAGCAGCCAAGGCCTCGAAAGGACAGGGGGGATTCCCGGTGGCTACACCTTC	CASSQGLERTGGIPGGYTF
TRBJ2-1	TRBV5-1	-	-	TGCGCCAGCAGCCGAGACAATGAGCAGTTCTTC	CASSRDNEQFF
TRBJ2-5	TRBV5-4	TRBD2	-	TGTGCCAGCAGCTCCGGGACTAGCGGGAAATTTGCCCAAGAGACCCAGTACTTC	CASSSGTSGKFAQETQYF
TRBJ2-3	TRBV6-4	TRBD2	-	TGTGCCAGCAGTGACTTAGCGGGAGGGGATACGCAGTATTTT	CASSDLAGGDTQYF
TRBJ2-1	TRBV7-2	-	-	TGTGCCAGCAGCCAGTATACCCGGGTCGACAATGAGCAGTTCTTC	CASSQYTRVDNEQFF
TRBJ1-2	TRBV7-2	-	-	TGTGCCAGCAGCAATCGAGCCCGTTTGTATTCCTACACCTTC	CASSNRARLYSYTF
TRBJ1-1	TRBV5-1	-	-	TGCGCCAGCAGCTTAGCGGGGAGACAAAACACTGAAGCTTTCTTT	CASSLAGRQNTEAFF
TRBJ2-3	TRBV30	TRBD2	-	TGTGCCTGGGGACTAGCGGGGGGGGGCACAGATACGCAGTATTTT	CAWGLAGGGTDTQYF
TRBJ2-3	TRBV2	TRBD1	-	TGTGCCAGCAGTGAGAGGACAGGGAGGCAGGGTACGCAGTATTTT	CASSERTGRQGTQYF
TRBJ2-3	TRBV5-1	TRBD1	-	TGCGCCAGCAGCCTACGACAGGGGGCGGATACGCAGTATTTT	CASSLRQGADTQYF
TRBJ2-1	TRBV14	TRBD1	-	TGTGCCAGCAGCCGGATACCAGGGGGTGAGCAGTTCTTC	CASSRIPGGEQFF
TRBJ2-3	TRBV19	TRBD2	-	TGTGCCAGTACCCGAGGTAGTAGTAGCGGGAGATTTCATACGCAGTATTTT	CASTRGSSSGRFHTQYF
TRBJ2-1	TRBV5-6	-	once	TGTGCCAGCAGCTTGGTTCGTGGGGCCCGCTCCTACAATGAGCAGTTCTTC	CASSLVRGARSYNEQFF
TRBJ1-1	TRBV5-1	-	-	TGCGCCAGCAGCTCCCGGGTCCTGAACACTGAAGCTTTCTTT	CASSSRVLNTEAFF
TRBJ1-5	TRBV19	TRBD1	-	TGTGCCAGTACTTTCCAGGGACAGGGATATAGCAATCAGCCCCAGCATTTT	CASTFQGQGYSNQPQHF
TRBJ2-3	TRBV7-9	TRBD2	-	TGTGCCAGCAGCTTAGGAATAGCGGGATCCACAGATACGCAGTATTTT	CASSLGIAGSTDTQYF
TRBJ2-1	TRBV5-1	TRBD2	-	TGCGCCAGCGGGGAGGGGTTGGGACTCAAATACTCCTACAATGAGCAGTTCTTC	CASGEGLGLKYSYNEQFF